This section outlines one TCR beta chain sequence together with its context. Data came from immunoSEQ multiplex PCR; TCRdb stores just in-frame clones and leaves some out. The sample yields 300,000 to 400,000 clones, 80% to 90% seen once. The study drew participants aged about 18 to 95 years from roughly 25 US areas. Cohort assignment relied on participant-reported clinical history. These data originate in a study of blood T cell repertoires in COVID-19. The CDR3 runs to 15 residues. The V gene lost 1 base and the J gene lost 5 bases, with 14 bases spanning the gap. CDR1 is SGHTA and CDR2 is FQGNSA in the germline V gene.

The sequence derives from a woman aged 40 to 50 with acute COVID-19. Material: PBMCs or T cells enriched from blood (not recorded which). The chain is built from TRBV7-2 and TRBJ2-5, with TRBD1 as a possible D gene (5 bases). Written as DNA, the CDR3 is TGTGCCAGCAGCTTAGGGGCAGGGCAATCGGAGACCCAGTACTTC. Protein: CASSLGAGQSETQYF.